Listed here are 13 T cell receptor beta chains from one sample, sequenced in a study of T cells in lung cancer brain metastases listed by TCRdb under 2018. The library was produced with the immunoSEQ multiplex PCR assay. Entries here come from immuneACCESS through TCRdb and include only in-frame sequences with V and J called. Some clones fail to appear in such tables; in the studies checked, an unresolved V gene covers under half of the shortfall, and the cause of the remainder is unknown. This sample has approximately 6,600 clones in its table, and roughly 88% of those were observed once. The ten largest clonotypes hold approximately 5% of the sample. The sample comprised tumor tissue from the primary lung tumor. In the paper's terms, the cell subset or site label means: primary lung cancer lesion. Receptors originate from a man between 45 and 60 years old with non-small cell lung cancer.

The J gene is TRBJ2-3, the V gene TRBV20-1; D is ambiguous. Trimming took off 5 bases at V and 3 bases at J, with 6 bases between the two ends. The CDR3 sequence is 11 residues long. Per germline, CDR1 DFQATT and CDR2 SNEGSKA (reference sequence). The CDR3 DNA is TGCAGTGCTCCACAAACAGATACGCAGTATTTT. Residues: CSAPQTDTQYF.

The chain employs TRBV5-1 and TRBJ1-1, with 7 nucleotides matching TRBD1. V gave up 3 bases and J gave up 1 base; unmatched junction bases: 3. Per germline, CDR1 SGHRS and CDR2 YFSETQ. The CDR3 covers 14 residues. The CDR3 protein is CASSSTGQNTEAFF. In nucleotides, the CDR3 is TGCGCCAGCAGCTCGACAGGGCAGAACACTGAAGCTTTCTTT.

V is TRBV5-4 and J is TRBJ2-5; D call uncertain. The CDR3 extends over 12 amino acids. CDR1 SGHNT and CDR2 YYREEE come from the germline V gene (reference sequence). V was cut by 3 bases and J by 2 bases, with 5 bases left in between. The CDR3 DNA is TGTGCCAGCAGCTGGGGACAAGAGACCCAGTACTTC. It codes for CASSWGQETQYF. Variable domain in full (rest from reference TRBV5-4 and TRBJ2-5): ETGVTQSPTHLIKTRGQQVTLRCSSQSGHNTVSWYQQALGQGPQFIFQYYREEENGRGNFPPRFSGLQFPNYSSELNVNALELDDSALYLCASSWGQETQYFGPGTRLLVL.

CDR3: CASSLLSGANVLTF. CDR3 DNA: TGTGCCAGCAGTTTATTATCGGGGGCCAACGTCCTGACTTTC. The rearrangement uses TRBV27 and TRBJ2-6; D is unclear. The CDR3 extends over 14 amino acids. Germline V gene data show CDR1 as MNHEY and CDR2 as SMNVEV (reference sequence). The V gene lost 1 base and the J gene lost 4 bases, with 5 bases spanning the gap.

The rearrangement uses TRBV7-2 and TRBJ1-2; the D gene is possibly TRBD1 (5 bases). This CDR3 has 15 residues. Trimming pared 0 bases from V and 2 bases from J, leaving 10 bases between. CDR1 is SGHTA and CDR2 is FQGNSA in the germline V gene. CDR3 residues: CASSLAAGANYGYTF. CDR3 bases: TGTGCCAGCAGCTTAGCGGCTGGGGCAAACTATGGCTACACCTTC.

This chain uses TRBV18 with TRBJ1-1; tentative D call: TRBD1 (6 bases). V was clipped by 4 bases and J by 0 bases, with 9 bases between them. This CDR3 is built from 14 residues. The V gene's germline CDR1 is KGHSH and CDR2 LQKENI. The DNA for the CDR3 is TGTGCCAGCTCACTGGGACAAATGAACACTGAAGCTTTCTTT. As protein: CASSLGQMNTEAFF.

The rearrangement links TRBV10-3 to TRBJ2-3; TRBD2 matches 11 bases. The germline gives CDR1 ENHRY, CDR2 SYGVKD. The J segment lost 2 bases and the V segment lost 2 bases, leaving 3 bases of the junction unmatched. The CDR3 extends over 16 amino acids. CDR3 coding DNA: TGTGCCATCAGTGAGCCGGGACTAGCGGTCACAGATACGCAGTATTTT. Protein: CAISEPGLAVTDTQYF.

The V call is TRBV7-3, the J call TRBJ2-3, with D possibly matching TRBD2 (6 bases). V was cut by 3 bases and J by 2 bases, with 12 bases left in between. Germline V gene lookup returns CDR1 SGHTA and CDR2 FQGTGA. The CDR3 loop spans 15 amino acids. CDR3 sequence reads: CASSFTGTSTDTQYF. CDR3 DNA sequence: TGTGCCAGCAGCTTCACCGGGACTTCCACAGATACGCAGTATTTT.

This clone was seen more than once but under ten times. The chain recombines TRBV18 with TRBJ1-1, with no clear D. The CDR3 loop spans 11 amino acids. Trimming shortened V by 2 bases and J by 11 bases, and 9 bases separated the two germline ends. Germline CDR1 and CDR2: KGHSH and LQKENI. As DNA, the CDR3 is TGTGCCAGCTCACCAGAAAGCGGGGCTTTCTTT. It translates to CASSPESGAFF.

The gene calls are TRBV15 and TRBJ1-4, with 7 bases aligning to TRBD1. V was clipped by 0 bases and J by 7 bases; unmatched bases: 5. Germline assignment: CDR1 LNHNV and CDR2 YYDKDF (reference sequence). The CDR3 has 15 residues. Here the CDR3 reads CATSRDKTGFEKLFF. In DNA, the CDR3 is TGTGCCACCAGCAGAGATAAGACAGGGTTTGAAAAACTGTTTTTT. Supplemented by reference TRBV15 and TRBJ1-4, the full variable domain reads DAMVIQNPRYQVTQFGKPVTLSCSQTLNHNVMYWYQQKSSQAPKLLFHYYDKDFNNEADTPDNFQSRRPNTSFCFLDIRSPGLGDTAMYLCATSRDKTGFEKLFFGSGTQLSVL.

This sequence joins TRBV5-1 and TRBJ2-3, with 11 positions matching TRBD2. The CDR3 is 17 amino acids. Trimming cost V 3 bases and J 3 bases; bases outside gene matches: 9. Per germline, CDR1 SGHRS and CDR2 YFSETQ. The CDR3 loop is CASSSYSGGAWTDTQYF. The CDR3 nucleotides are TGCGCCAGCAGCTCCTATAGCGGGGGGGCCTGGACAGATACGCAGTATTTT.

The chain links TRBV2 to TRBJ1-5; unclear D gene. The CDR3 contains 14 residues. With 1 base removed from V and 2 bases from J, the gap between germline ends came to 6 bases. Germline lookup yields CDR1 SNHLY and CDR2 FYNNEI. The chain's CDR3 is CASSEDARNQPQHF. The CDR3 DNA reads TGTGCCAGCAGTGAAGATGCTCGCAATCAGCCCCAGCATTTT.

In nucleotides, the CDR3 is TGTGCCTCCCGTGCCGCCCATTCGAACACTGAAGCTTTCTTT. Translated, it gives CASRAAHSNTEAFF. The chain has TRBV10-3 and TRBJ1-1; D call uncertain. The CDR3 runs to 14 residues. Trimming left V 11 bases short and J 1 base short, with 17 bases between. Germline V gene lookup returns CDR1 ENHRY and CDR2 SYGVKD.